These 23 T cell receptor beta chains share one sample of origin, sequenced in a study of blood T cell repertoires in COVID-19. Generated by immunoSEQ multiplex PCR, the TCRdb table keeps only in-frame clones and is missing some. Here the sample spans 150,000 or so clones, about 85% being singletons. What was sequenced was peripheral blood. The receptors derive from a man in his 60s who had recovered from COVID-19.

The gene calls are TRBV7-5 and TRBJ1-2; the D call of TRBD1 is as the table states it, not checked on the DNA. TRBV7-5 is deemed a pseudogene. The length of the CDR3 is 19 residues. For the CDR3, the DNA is TGTGCCAGAAGCTTAGTTGAATTCGAGGTAGGACAGGGTTTCGATGGCTACACCTTC. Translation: CARSLVEFEVGQGFDGYTF.

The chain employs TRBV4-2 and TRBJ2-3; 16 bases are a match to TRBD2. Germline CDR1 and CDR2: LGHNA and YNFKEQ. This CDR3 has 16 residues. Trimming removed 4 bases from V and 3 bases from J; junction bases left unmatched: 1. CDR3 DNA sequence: TGTGCCAGCAGCCTGGGACTAGCGGGGGGGACAGATACGCAGTATTTT. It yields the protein CASSLGLAGGTDTQYF.

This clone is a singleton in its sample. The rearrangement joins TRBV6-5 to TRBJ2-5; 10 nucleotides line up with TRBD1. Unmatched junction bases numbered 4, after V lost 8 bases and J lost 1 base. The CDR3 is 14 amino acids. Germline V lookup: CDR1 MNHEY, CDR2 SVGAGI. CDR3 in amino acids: CASGDRGIQETQYF. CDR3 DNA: TGTGCCAGCGGGGACAGGGGTATCCAAGAGACCCAGTACTTC.

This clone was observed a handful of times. The CDR3 protein is CASTPGTGDEKLFF. The CDR3 nucleotides are TGCGCCAGCACCCCCGGGACAGGGGACGAAAAACTGTTTTTT. This rearrangement joins TRBV5-1 to TRBJ1-4, with 10 bases matching TRBD1. V lost 6 bases to trimming and J lost 8 bases; unmatched junction nucleotides: 7. CDR1 SGHRS and CDR2 YFSETQ come from the germline V gene. CDR3 length: 14 amino acids.

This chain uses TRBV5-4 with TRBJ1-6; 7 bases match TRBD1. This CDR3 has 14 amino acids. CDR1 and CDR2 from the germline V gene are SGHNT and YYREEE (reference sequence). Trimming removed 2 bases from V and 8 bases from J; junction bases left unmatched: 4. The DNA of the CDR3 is TGTGCCAGCAGCTTTCAGGGGGTCGATTCACCCCTCCACTTT. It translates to CASSFQGVDSPLHF.

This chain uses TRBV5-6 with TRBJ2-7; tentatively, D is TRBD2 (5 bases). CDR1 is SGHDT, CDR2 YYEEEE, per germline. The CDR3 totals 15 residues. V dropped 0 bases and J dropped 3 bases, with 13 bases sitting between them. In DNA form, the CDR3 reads TGTGCCAGCAGCTTGGGGCCGGACCGGGGCTACGAGCAGTACTTC. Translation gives CASSLGPDRGYEQYF.

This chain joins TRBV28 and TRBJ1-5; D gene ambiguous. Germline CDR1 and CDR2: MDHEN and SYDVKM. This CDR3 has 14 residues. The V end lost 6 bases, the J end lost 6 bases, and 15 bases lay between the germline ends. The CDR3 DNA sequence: TGTGCCAGCAGACTGTTCGGGGTTTCTCAGCCCCAGCATTTT. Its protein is CASRLFGVSQPQHF.

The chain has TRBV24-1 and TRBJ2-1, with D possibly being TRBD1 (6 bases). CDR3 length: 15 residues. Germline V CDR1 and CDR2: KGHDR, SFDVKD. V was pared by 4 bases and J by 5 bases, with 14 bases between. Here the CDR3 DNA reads TGTGCCACCAGTGAAGAGGGGGTTTCTGACAATGAGCAGTTCTTC. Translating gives CATSEEGVSDNEQFF.

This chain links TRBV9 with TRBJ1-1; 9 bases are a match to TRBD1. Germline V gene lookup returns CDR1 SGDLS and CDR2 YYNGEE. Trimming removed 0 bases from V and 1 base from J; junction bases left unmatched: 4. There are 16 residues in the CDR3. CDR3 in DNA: TGTGCCAGCAGCGTAGGACAGGGGGTATGGAACACTGAAGCTTTCTTT. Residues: CASSVGQGVWNTEAFF.

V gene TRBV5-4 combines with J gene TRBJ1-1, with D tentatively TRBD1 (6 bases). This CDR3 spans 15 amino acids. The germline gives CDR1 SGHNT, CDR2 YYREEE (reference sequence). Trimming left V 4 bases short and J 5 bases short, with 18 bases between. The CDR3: CASSRDSPRGTEAFF. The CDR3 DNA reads TGTGCCAGCAGCCGGGATTCTCCCAGGGGAACTGAAGCTTTCTTT.

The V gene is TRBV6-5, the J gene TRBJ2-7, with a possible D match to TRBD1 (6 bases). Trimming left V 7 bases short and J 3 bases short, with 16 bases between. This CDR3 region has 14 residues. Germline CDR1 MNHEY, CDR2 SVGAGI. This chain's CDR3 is CASTAAEGVYEQYF. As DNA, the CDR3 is TGTGCCAGCACGGCGGCCGAGGGGGTCTACGAGCAGTACTTC.

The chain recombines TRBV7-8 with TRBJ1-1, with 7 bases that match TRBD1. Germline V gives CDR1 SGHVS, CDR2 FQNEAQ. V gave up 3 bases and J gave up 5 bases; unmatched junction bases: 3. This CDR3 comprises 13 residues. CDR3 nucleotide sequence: TGTGCCAGCAGCTTCACAGGGGAAACTGAAGCTTTCTTT. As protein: CASSFTGETEAFF.

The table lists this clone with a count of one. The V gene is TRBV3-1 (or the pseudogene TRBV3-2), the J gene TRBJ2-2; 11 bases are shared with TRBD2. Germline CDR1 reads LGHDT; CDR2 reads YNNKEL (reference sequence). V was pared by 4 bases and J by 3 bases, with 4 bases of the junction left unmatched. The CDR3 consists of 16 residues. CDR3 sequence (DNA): TGTGCCAGCAGCCCTAGCGGGGGGCGCGACACCGGGGAGCTGTTTTTT. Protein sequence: CASSPSGGRDTGELFF.

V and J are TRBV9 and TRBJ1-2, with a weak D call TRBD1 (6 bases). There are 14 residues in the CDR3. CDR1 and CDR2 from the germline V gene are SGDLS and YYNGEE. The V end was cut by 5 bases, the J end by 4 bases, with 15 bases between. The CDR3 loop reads CASSRTDQAYGYTF. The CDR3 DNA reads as TGTGCCAGCAGTAGGACAGACCAAGCCTATGGCTACACCTTC.

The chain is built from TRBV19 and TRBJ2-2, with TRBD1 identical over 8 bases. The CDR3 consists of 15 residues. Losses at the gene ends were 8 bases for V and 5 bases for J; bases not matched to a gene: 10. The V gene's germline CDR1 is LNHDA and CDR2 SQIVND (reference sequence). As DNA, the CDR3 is TGTGCCAGTCGGACAGGGACGATGGGGACCGGGGAGCTGTTTTTT. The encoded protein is CASRTGTMGTGELFF.

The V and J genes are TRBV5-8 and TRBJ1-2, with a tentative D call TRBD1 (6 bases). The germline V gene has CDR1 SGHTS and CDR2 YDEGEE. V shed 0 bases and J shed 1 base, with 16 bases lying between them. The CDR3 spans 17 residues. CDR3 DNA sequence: TGTGCCAGCAGCTTGGCCCGTGGAAGGGGGGGTAACTATGGCTACACCTTC. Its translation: CASSLARGRGGNYGYTF.

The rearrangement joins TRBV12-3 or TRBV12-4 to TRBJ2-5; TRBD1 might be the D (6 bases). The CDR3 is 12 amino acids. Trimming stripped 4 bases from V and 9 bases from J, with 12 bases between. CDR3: CASSSPTGSQYF. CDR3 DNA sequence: TGTGCCAGCAGTTCGCCTACAGGGTCCCAGTACTTC.

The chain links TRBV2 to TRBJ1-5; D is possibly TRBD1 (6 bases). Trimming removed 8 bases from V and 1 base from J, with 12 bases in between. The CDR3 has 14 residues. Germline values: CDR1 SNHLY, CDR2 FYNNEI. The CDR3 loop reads CASSGAWSNQPQHF. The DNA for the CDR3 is TGTGCCAGCTCAGGGGCGTGGAGCAATCAGCCCCAGCATTTT.

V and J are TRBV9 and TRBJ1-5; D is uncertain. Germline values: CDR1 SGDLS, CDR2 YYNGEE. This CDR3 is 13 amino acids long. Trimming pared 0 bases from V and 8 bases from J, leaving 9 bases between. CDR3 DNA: TGTGCCAGCAGCGTAGGGCCGAGGAAGCCCCAGCATTTT. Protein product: CASSVGPRKPQHF.

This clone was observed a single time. In DNA form, the CDR3 reads TGTGCCAGCAACGGGGGGGGTGAGCCCTCCTACAATGAGCAGTTCTTC. Protein sequence: CASNGGGEPSYNEQFF. The rearrangement uses TRBV11-2 and TRBJ2-1, with TRBD2 matching over 8 bases. This CDR3 is 16 amino acids long. Trimming at V came to 7 bases and at J to 0 bases, leaving 8 bases not matched to a gene. Germline lookup yields CDR1 SGHAT and CDR2 FQNNGV.

Here the CDR3 reads CAISESGGTQYF. CDR3 sequence (DNA): TGTGCCATCAGTGAGTCCGGCGGGACCCAGTACTTC. This chain joins TRBV10-3 and TRBJ2-5; D gene unclear. V was shortened by 0 bases and J by 7 bases, with 6 bases between the two germline ends. Germline loops: CDR1 ENHRY, CDR2 SYGVKD. The CDR3 is made up of 12 amino acids.

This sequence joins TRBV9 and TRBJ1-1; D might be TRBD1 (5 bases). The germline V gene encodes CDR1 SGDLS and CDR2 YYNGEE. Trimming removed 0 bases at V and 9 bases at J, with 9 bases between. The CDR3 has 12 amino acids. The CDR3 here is CASSVVGGKAFF. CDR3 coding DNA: TGTGCCAGCAGCGTAGTGGGGGGAAAAGCTTTCTTT. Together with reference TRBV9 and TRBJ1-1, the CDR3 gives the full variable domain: DSGVTQTPKHLITATGQRVTLRCSPRSGDLSVYWYQQSLDQGLQFLIQYYNGEERAKGNILERFSAQQFPDLHSELNLSSLELGDSALYFCASSVVGGKAFFGQGTRLTVV.

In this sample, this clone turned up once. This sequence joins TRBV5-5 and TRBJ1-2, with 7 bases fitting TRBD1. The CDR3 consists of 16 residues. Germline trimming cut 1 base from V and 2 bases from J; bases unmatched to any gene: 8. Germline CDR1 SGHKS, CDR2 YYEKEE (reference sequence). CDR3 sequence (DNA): TGTGCCAGCAGCTTGACAGGGGCTTTCCCGAACTATGGCTACACCTTC. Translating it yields CASSLTGAFPNYGYTF.